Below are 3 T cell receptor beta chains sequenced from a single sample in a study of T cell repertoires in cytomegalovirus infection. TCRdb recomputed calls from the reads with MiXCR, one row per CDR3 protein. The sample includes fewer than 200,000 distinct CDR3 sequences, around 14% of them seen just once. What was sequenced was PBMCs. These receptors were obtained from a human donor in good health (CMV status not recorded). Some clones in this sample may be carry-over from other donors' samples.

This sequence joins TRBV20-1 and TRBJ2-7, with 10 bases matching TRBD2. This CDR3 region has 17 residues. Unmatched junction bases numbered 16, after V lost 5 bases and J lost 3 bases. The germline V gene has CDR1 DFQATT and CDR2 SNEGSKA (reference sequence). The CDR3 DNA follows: TGCAGTGCTCCCCTACGTCTAGCGGGAGAGCGGGACTACGAGCAGTACTTC. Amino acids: CSAPLRLAGERDYEQYF.

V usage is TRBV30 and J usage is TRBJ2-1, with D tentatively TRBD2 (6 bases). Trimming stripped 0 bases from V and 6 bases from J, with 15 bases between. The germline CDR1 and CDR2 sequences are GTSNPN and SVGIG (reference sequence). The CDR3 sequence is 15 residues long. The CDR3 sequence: CAWSVQTRIFNEQFF. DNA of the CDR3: TGTGCCTGGAGTGTACAGACTAGGATATTCAATGAGCAGTTCTTC. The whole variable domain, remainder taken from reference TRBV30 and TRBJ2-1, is SQTIHQWPATLVQPVGSPLSLECTVEGTSNPNLYWYRQAAGRGLQLLFYSVGIGQISSEVPQNLSASRPQDRQFILSSKKLLLSDSGFYLCAWSVQTRIFNEQFFGPGTRLTVL.

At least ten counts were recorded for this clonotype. CDR3 protein: CASSLSDRKAYEQYF. The DNA of the CDR3 is TGTGCCAGCAGTTTATCCGACAGGAAAGCCTACGAGCAGTACTTC. The J gene is TRBJ2-7, the V gene TRBV28, with a tentative D call TRBD1 (6 bases). Per the germline V gene, CDR1 is MDHEN and CDR2 is SYDVKM. The CDR3 totals 15 residues. The ends were cut back, 1 base at V and 2 bases at J, with 12 bases in the middle.